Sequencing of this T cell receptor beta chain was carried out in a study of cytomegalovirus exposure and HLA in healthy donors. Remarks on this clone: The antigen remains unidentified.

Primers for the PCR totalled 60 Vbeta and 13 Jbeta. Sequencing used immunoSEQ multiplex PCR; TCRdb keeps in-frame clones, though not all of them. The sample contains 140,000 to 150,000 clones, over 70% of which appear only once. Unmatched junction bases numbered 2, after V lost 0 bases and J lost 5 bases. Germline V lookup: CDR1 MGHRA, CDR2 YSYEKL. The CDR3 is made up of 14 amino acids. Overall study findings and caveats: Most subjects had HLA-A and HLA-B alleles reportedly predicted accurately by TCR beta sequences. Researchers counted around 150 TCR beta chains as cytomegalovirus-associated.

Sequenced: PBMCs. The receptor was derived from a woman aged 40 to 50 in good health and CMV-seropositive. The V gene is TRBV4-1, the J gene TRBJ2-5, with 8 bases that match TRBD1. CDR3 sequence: CASSQETGVETQYF. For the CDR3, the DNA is TGCGCCAGCAGCCAAGAGACAGGGGTGGAGACCCAGTACTTC.